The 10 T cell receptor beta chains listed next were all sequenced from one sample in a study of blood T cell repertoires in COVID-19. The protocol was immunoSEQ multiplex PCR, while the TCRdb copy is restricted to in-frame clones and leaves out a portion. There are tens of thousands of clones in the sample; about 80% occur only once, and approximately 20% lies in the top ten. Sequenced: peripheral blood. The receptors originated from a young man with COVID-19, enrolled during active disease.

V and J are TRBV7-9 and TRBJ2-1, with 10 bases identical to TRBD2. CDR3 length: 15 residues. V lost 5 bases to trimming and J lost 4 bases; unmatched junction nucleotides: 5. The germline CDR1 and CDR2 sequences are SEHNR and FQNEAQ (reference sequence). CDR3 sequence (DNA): TGTGCCAGCAGCCCCGGACTAGCGGCGTACAATGAGCAGTTCTTC. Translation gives CASSPGLAAYNEQFF.

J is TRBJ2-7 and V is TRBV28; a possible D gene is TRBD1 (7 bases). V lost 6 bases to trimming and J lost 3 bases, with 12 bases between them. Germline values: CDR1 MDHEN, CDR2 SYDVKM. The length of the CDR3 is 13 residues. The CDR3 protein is CASSPRGVYEQYF. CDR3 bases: TGTGCCAGCAGCCCCAGGGGGGTCTACGAGCAGTACTTC.

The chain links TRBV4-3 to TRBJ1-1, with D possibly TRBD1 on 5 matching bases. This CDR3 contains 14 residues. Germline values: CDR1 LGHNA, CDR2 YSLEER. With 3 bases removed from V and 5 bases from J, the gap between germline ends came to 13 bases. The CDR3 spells CASSHLNGGTEAFF. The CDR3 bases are TGCGCCAGCAGCCATCTTAACGGGGGAACTGAAGCTTTCTTT.

The CDR3 nucleotides are TGTGCCAGCAGCCCCCGGACAGGGGAGACCCAGTACTTC. Translation: CASSPRTGETQYF. The chain employs TRBV11-2 and TRBJ2-5; 8 positions agree with TRBD1. V was clipped by 5 bases and J by 5 bases; unmatched bases: 4. Germline V gives CDR1 SGHAT, CDR2 FQNNGV. This CDR3 has 13 residues.

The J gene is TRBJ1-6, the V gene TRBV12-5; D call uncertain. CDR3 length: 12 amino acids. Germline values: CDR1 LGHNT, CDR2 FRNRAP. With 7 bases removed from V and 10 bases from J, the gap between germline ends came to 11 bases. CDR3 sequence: CASAMEKSPLHF. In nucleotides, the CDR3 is TGTGCTAGTGCCATGGAGAAGTCACCCCTCCACTTT.

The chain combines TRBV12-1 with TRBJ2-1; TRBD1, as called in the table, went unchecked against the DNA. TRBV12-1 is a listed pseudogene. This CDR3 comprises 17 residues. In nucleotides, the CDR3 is TGTGCCAGCAGCTTTGTGGGGGGCAGGGGGCGGAACAATGAGCAGTTCTTC. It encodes CASSFVGGRGRNNEQFF.

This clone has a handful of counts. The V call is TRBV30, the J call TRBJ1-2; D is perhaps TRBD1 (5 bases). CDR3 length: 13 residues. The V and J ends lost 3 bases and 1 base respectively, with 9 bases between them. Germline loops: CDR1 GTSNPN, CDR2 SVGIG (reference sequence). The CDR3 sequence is CAWRYDSNYGYTF. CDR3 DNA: TGTGCCTGGAGATACGACAGTAACTATGGCTACACCTTC. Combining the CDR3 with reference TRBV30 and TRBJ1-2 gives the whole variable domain SQTIHQWPATLVQPVGSPLSLECTVEGTSNPNLYWYRQAAGRGLQLLFYSVGIGQISSEVPQNLSASRPQDRQFILSSKKLLLSDSGFYLCAWRYDSNYGYTFGSGTRLTVV.

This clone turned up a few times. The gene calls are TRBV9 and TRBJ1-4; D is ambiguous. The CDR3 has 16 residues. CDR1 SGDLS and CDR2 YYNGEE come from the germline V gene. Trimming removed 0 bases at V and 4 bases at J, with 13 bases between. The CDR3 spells CASSVGEGRGNEKLFF. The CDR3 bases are TGTGCCAGCAGCGTAGGTGAGGGCCGGGGTAATGAAAAACTGTTTTTT.

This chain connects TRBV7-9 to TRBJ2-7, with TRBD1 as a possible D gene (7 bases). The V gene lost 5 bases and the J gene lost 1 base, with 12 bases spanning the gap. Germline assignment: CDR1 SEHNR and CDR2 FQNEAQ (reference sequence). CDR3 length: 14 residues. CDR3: CASSPGDSSYEQYF. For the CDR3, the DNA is TGTGCCAGCAGCCCGGGGGACAGTTCCTACGAGCAGTACTTC. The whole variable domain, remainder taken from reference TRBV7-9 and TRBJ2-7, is DTGVSQNPRHKITKRGQNVTFRCDPISEHNRLYWYRQTLGQGPEFLTYFQNEAQLEKSRLLSDRFSAERPKGSFSTLEIQRTEQGDSAMYLCASSPGDSSYEQYFGPGTRLTVT.

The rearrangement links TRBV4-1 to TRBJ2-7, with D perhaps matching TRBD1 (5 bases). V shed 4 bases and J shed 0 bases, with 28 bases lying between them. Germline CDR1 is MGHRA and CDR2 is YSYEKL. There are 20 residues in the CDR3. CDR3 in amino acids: CASSPQGPLTSSWYSYEQYF. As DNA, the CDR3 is TGCGCCAGCAGCCCCCAGGGCCCTCTGACTTCTTCCTGGTACTCCTACGAGCAGTACTTC.